Listed here is a single T cell receptor beta chain. Its target is not known. There were at least 6 micrograms of total RNA extracted from every sample. For the second PCR, which ran for about 6 to 12 cycles, a sample-barcoded 5' primer and a J-beta primer mix were used. The study obtained at least 2.5 million CDR3-containing paired-end reads from every sample. TCRdb itself ran the 5' RACE reads through MiXCR, one entry per CDR3 protein. The data show 700,000 to 900,000 distinct CDR3 sequences, 40% to 65% seen once. This entry is derived from a study of blood T cells in healthy people across ages. The wider study: Per two T cells, template switching captured roughly one barcoded beta molecule.

The study's findings and limits: Researchers report that TCR beta diversity correlated strongly with naive T cell percentage.

J gave up 0 bases and V 2 bases, and 6 bases lay outside the gene matches. The CDR3 has 15 amino acids. Germline lookup yields CDR1 DFQATT and CDR2 SNEGSKA (reference sequence). Sequencing used blood. This rearrangement joins TRBV20-1 to TRBJ2-7; 8 bases are a match to TRBD2. The clonotype originates from an elderly man in good health. In DNA, the CDR3 is TGCAGTGCTAGACTTCGGGCGGGGGGCTCCTACGAGCAGTACTTC. This sequence encodes CSARLRAGGSYEQYF.